The T cell receptor beta chain under discussion was sequenced for a study of beta chain features in type 1 diabetes. On average, the one heparinised blood draw given by each donor was 90 to 150 mL. Study outcomes and limitations: TCRB CDR3 length was moderately but significantly reduced in all four CD4+ subsets of Type 1 diabetes patients. A PCR bias possibly favoring shorter templates would apply equally to patients and controls.

CDR1 and CDR2 (germline): SQVTM, ANQGSEA. This CDR3 is 16 amino acids long. Trimming removed 7 bases from V and 0 bases from J, with 19 bases in between. Of the isolated RNA, all was reverse transcribed, and so the sequenced material was expressed TCRB transcripts. The data were produced by immunoSEQ multiplex PCR, yet TCRdb's version contains in-frame clones alone and is incomplete. This sample has around 250,000 clones; roughly 30% occur once, and the top ten carry 3.5% to 4%. As concerns this clone: Its specificity is unknown.

The sequenced material came from central memory CD4+ T cells from blood. The V call is TRBV29-1, the J call TRBJ2-1; D is possibly TRBD2 (5 bases). The TCR was taken from a man in his thirties or forties in good health. The CDR3 loop reads CSGRKSGRSSYNEQFF. DNA for the CDR3: TGCAGCGGGAGGAAGAGTGGCAGGAGCTCCTACAATGAGCAGTTCTTC.